Following are 5 T cell receptor beta chains from one sample sequenced in a study of blood T cell repertoires in COVID-19. This table comes from immunoSEQ multiplex PCR, and its TCRdb copy is limited to in-frame clones, with some not included. The data show some 220,000 clones, with 83% seen just once and 5.5% held by the top ten. Sequences were obtained from peripheral blood. The receptors derive from a human donor in a cohort sampled during active COVID-19.

This clone came up a few times. This CDR3 reads CASSLHRGTSYEQYF. The CDR3 DNA follows: TGTGCCAGCAGCCTGCACAGGGGGACCTCCTACGAGCAGTACTTC. The rearrangement joins TRBV16 to TRBJ2-7; 8 positions agree with TRBD1. The J segment lost 0 bases and the V segment lost 4 bases, leaving 5 bases of the junction unmatched. The CDR3 is made up of 15 amino acids. In germline, CDR1 is KGHSY, CDR2 FQNENV.

The V call is TRBV25-1, the J call TRBJ2-4, with a possible D match to TRBD2 (5 bases). CDR1 and CDR2 (germline): MGHDK, SYGVNS. This CDR3 is 17 amino acids long. V shed 4 bases and J shed 9 bases, with 25 bases lying between them. The DNA for the CDR3 is TGTGCCAGCAGTGTGGATTTAAGCAAGGAAGTCGAGGGCATTCAGTACTTC. Amino acid sequence: CASSVDLSKEVEGIQYF. Complete variable domain (other parts from reference TRBV25-1 and TRBJ2-4): EADIYQTPRYLVIGTGKKITLECSQTMGHDKMYWYQQDPGMELHLIHYSYGVNSTEKGDLSSESTVSRIRTEHFPLTLESARPSHTSQYLCASSVDLSKEVEGIQYFGAGTRLSVL.

CDR3 DNA: TGCAGCGTTGAGGGAGGCGGGAGAGGCTCCTACAATGAGCAGTTCTTC. Residues: CSVEGGGRGSYNEQFF. The chain joins TRBV29-1 to TRBJ2-1, with 7 bases identical to TRBD2. The CDR3 loop spans 16 amino acids. Germline V CDR1 and CDR2: SQVTM, ANQGSEA. V lost 3 bases to trimming and J lost 0 bases; unmatched junction nucleotides: 8.

This chain uses TRBV18 with TRBJ2-3; a weak D match, TRBD1 (5 bases). The V end lost 3 bases, the J end lost 6 bases, and 16 bases lay between the germline ends. The CDR3 has 15 amino acids. The germline V gene has CDR1 KGHSH and CDR2 LQKENI. The CDR3 loop is CASSPREYVPDTQYF. The CDR3 nucleotides are TGTGCCAGCTCACCCAGGGAATACGTCCCCGATACGCAGTATTTT.

The chain is built from TRBV6-5 and TRBJ1-3, with D unresolved. Germline V CDR1 and CDR2: MNHEY, SVGAGI. With 6 bases removed from V and 4 bases from J, the gap between germline ends came to 4 bases. The CDR3 runs to 11 residues. The CDR3 DNA reads TGTGCCAGCAGGCAGGGAAACACCATATATTTT. This sequence encodes CASRQGNTIYF.